Listed below are T cell receptor beta chains from one sample, sequenced in a study of glioma-infiltrating T cells. TCRdb called the multiplex PCR reads again in MiXCR, with one record for every CDR3 protein. Of 12,000 or so distinct CDR3 sequences in the sample, about 26% were seen once. What was sequenced was glioma tissue, nonneoplastic brain tissue, or PBMCs (not recorded which). The origin of the receptors is a human donor with low-grade glioma or glioblastoma, undergoing nonglioma brain surgery, or in good health (not recorded which). Each CDR3 is given with its conserved first and last residue. The D gene is left open where the match is weak. For some rows the clone size is stated as once, few or many, or as a class when expanded; others skip it.

V,size,J,D,length,CDR3,DNA
TRBV10-3,few,TRBJ2-7,NA,13,CAISDITSYEQYF,TGTGCCATCAGTGATATTACCTCCTACGAGCAGTACTTC
TRBV2,many,TRBJ2-3,NA,13,CASRAGGTDTQYF,TGTGCCAGCAGGGCAGGGGGCACAGATACGCAGTATTTT
TRBV28,NA,TRBJ1-2,TRBD1,15,CDSSRPRQGANGYTF,TGTGACAGCAGCCGTCCGAGACAGGGCGCGAATGGCTACACCTTC
TRBV7-9,few,TRBJ1-2,TRBD1,19,CASSSKISDRGRSYYGYTF,TGTGCCAGCAGCTCTAAAATCTCCGACAGGGGGCGATCCTACTATGGCTACACCTTC
TRBV11-2,few,TRBJ1-2,NA,13,CASSLFAGYGYTF,TGTGCCAGCAGCTTATTTGCAGGCTATGGCTACACCTTC
TRBV11-2,NA,TRBJ2-7,TRBD2,13,CASSLQREDEQYF,TGTGCCAGCAGCTTACAGCGGGAGGACGAGCAGTACTTC
TRBV5-1,few,TRBJ2-7,TRBD2,16,CASSPSGLAETYEQYF,TGCGCCAGCAGCCCAAGTGGACTAGCGGAGACCTACGAGCAGTACTTC
TRBV3-1,NA,TRBJ2-7,NA,13,CASSQDFYDEQYF,TGTGCCAGCAGCCAAGATTTTTATGACGAGCAGTACTTC
TRBV6-6,many,TRBJ2-1,TRBD2,20,CASSYSSFLAGVGGYNEQFF,TGTGCCAGCAGTTACTCGAGTTTCCTAGCGGGAGTAGGGGGCTACAATGAGCAGTTCTTC
TRBV6-2/TRBV6-3,NA,TRBJ2-7,NA,12,CASRQTHNEQYF,TGTGCCAGCAGACAGACACACAATGAGCAGTACTTC
TRBV2,NA,TRBJ2-3,NA,16,CASRHRDSTWEDTQYF,TGTGCCAGCAGACACCGGGACTCGACGTGGGAAGATACGCAGTATTTT
TRBV28,many,TRBJ2-7,TRBD2,16,CASGPLIAGGPGEQYF,TGTGCCAGCGGACCCTTGATAGCGGGAGGGCCGGGAGAGCAGTACTTC
TRBV18,few,TRBJ1-1,TRBD1,13,CASSGNRGTEAFF,TGTGCCAGCTCAGGAAACAGGGGAACTGAAGCTTTCTTT
TRBV27,NA,TRBJ2-5,NA,14,CASSFARNQETKYF,TGTGCCAGCAGTTTCGCCAGAAACCAAGAGACCAAATACTTC
TRBV4-1,many,TRBJ2-1,TRBD2,17,CASSPLAGGPRYNEQFF,TGCGCCAGCAGCCCCCTAGCGGGAGGGCCTAGGTACAATGAGCAGTTCTTC
TRBV7-2,NA,TRBJ1-5,NA,15,CASSLEATINQTQHF,TGTGCCAGCAGCTTAGAAGCGACAATTAATCAGACCCAGCATTTT
TRBV6-1,few,TRBJ2-1,TRBD2,16,CASSHQQRESYNEQFF,TGTGCCAGCAGCCACCAACAGCGGGAGAGTTACAATGAGCAGTTCTTC
TRBV6-6,few,TRBJ2-1,TRBD2,15,CASSYLLAGSIEQFF,TGTGCCAGCAGTTACCTCCTAGCGGGATCTATTGAGCAGTTCTTC
TRBV11-3,NA,TRBJ1-1,NA,12,CASGLIGYEAFF,TGTGCCAGCGGCTTAATTGGGTATGAAGCTTTCTTT
TRBV19,many,TRBJ2-3,TRBD2,14,CASSFLADTDTQYF,TGTGCCAGTAGTTTTCTAGCGGACACAGATACGCAGTATTTT
TRBV3-1,NA,TRBJ1-4,TRBD1,15,CASRAPGGNNEKLFF,TGTGCCAGCAGAGCTCCAGGGGGCAACAATGAAAAACTGTTTTTT
TRBV20-1,medium-sized,TRBJ2-7,NA,12,CSATGLQYEQYF,TGCAGTGCTACAGGGTTACAGTACGAGCAGTACTTC
TRBV12-3/TRBV12-4,NA,TRBJ2-1,NA,16,CASSLALFGPSNEQFF,TGTGCCAGCAGTTTAGCGCTGTTTGGCCCCTCCAATGAGCAGTTCTTC
TRBV6-6,many,TRBJ2-1,TRBD1,15,CASSYRTGQHNEQFF,TGTGCCAGCAGTTACCGGACAGGGCAGCACAATGAGCAGTTCTTC
TRBV5-1,NA,TRBJ2-5,TRBD1,15,CASSWNRGAQETQYF,TGCGCCAGCAGCTGGAACAGGGGGGCCCAAGAGACCCAGTACTTC
TRBV28,few,TRBJ2-2,TRBD2,18,CASQAAMRIAGDPGELFF,TGTGCCAGCCAGGCGGCGATGCGGATAGCGGGAGATCCCGGGGAGCTGTTTTTT
TRBV24-1,many,TRBJ2-1,TRBD2,15,CATSEQAGAYNEQFF,TGTGCCACCAGTGAGCAAGCGGGAGCCTACAATGAGCAGTTCTTC
TRBV24-1,many,TRBJ2-3,NA,14,CATSDVDFTDTQYF,TGTGCCACCAGTGATGTGGACTTCACAGATACGCAGTATTTT
TRBV6-1,many,TRBJ1-2,NA,12,CASSAQARGYTF,TGTGCCAGCAGTGCCCAGGCTAGAGGCTACACCTTC
TRBV7-8,NA,TRBJ2-3,NA,14,CASSLGLGTDTQYF,TGTGCCAGCAGCTTAGGACTGGGCACAGATACGCAGTATTTT
TRBV5-4,few,TRBJ1-2,TRBD1,12,CASSFDREGYTF,TGTGCCAGCAGCTTTGACAGGGAAGGCTACACCTTC
TRBV7-6,few,TRBJ1-4,NA,14,CASSPDATNEKLFF,TGTGCCAGCAGCCCAGATGCAACTAATGAAAAACTGTTTTTT
TRBV6-2/TRBV6-3,medium-sized,TRBJ2-1,NA,13,CASSYRMGEEEFF,TGTGCCAGCAGTTACAGGATGGGGGAGGAGGAGTTCTTC
TRBV6-1,many,TRBJ2-7,TRBD1,14,CASRPRGPPNEQYF,TGTGCCAGCAGACCCAGGGGGCCCCCCAACGAGCAGTACTTC
TRBV3-1,many,TRBJ2-7,NA,13,CASSQTPQYEQYF,TGTGCCAGCAGCCAAACCCCCCAGTACGAGCAGTACTTC
TRBV7-2,NA,TRBJ2-5,NA,14,CAGSFVGRGETQYF,TGTGCCGGCAGCTTCGTGGGGCGCGGGGAGACCCAGTACTTC
TRBV20-1,NA,TRBJ2-1,TRBD2,15,CSARGPRTSGSEQLF,TGCAGTGCTAGAGGTCCTCGAACTAGCGGGAGCGAGCAGTTATTC
TRBV27,many,TRBJ2-7,TRBD2,12,CASSGLAGPPYF,TGTGCCAGCTCGGGACTAGCGGGCCCCCCTTACTTC
TRBV29-1,many,TRBJ1-1,NA,13,CSVEKGLGTEAFF,TGCAGCGTTGAGAAGGGACTCGGGACTGAAGCTTTCTTT
TRBV6-1,medium-sized,TRBJ2-7,TRBD1,16,CATVPRPGTGGYEQYF,TGTGCCACCGTCCCTAGACCCGGGACAGGGGGGTACGAGCAGTACTTC
TRBV2,few,TRBJ1-1,NA,15,CASSGGSGHPTEAFF,TGTGCCAGCAGTGGAGGCTCAGGACACCCCACTGAAGCTTTCTTT
TRBV11-2,NA,TRBJ2-7,NA,16,CASSSFLGGNHYEQYF,TGTGCCAGCAGCTCGTTCTTAGGGGGTAACCACTACGAGCAGTACTTC